The rows below give T cell receptor beta chains drawn from one sample of a study of T cells in Graves' hyperthyroidism and ophthalmopathy. TCRdb re-derived calls from the multiplex PCR reads in MiXCR, one entry per CDR3 protein. The sample contains 550,000 to 700,000 distinct CDR3 sequences, roughly 15% of which appear only once. The material sequenced was blood. These receptors all come from a woman in her 40s with Graves' ophthalmopathy. CDR3s include the opening cysteine and the closing phenylalanine or tryptophan. D genes are given only for firm matches. The listing skips clone size in some rows; elsewhere it reads once, few, many or a size class.

J	size	D	V	DNA	CDR3
TRBJ1-5	many	NA	TRBV7-2	TGTGCCAGCAGCTTGGCGGGGCAGGGTCTGAATCAGCCCCAGCATTTT	CASSLAGQGLNQPQHF
TRBJ2-6	many	NA	TRBV6-5	TGTGCCAGCAGTTCGGTAGGGACCAACTCTGGGGCCAACGTCCTGACTTTC	CASSSVGTNSGANVLTF
TRBJ1-1	many	TRBD1	TRBV28	TGTGCCAGCAGTTTCCCCCGGACAGGAGAAGCTTTCTTT	CASSFPRTGEAFF
TRBJ2-7	many	TRBD1	TRBV29-1	TGCAGCGTTTCGACAGGGACCTACGAGCAGTACTTC	CSVSTGTYEQYF
TRBJ2-3	NA	TRBD2	TRBV29-1	TGCAGCGTTCCCGGGACTAGGAGCCTTCGAGGCGCAGATACGCAGTATTTT	CSVPGTRSLRGADTQYF
TRBJ1-3	many	NA	TRBV5-1	TGCGCCAGCAGCTCGACTGCTTACTCTGGAAACACCATATATTTT	CASSSTAYSGNTIYF
TRBJ2-6	many	TRBD2	TRBV6-1	TGTGCCAGCACCGGGGGGAGGGCTGGGGCCAACGTCCTGACTTTC	CASTGGRAGANVLTF
TRBJ2-7	few	NA	TRBV20-1	TGCAGTGCTACGCCACAGGACTACGAGCAGTACTTC	CSATPQDYEQYF
TRBJ2-7	NA	TRBD2	TRBV29-1	TGCAGCGTTGAATTACTTCGGCCGGGGGGAGACTACGAGCAGTACTTC	CSVELLRPGGDYEQYF
TRBJ1-3	few	NA	TRBV14	TGTGCCAGCAGCCCTAGACTTGGCCGCTCTGGAAACACCATATATTTT	CASSPRLGRSGNTIYF
TRBJ2-7	many	NA	TRBV5-5	TGTGCCAGCAGCTTGGTGGGCAGGGTCGGGAAGCCTACCTACGAGCAGTACTTC	CASSLVGRVGKPTYEQYF
TRBJ2-5	many	NA	TRBV12-3/TRBV12-4	TGTGCCAGCAGTTGGGGGACACTTGCAGAGACCCAGTACTTC	CASSWGTLAETQYF
TRBJ2-7	many	NA	TRBV10-3	TGTGCCATCAGTGAGGAGGGGGGTAGCTTCGACGAGCAGTACTTC	CAISEEGGSFDEQYF
TRBJ2-7	NA	NA	TRBV6-2/TRBV6-3	TGTGCCAACAGTTCGATCGCGGGGGAGCAGTACTTC	CANSSIAGEQYF
TRBJ2-7	many	NA	TRBV2	TGTGCCAGCAGTCTAGCGCCGTTCGAGCAGTACTTC	CASSLAPFEQYF
TRBJ1-1	many	NA	TRBV10-3	TGTGCCATCAGTGAGTACTCCGGGGCGGGTACAGCTTTCTTT	CAISEYSGAGTAFF
TRBJ1-5	few	NA	TRBV3-1	TGTGCCAGCAGCCCCTCGGGGCCAAATCAGCCCCAGCATTTT	CASSPSGPNQPQHF
TRBJ2-7	many	TRBD2	TRBV11-1	TGTGCCAGCAGCCCCCGGACTAGCGGGAGGGCCGAATTCTACGAGCAGTACTTC	CASSPRTSGRAEFYEQYF
TRBJ1-2	many	TRBD1	TRBV11-2	TGTGCCAGCAGCTTGTCAGGGGGGGACTATGGCTACACCTTC	CASSLSGGDYGYTF
TRBJ2-7	many	NA	TRBV28	TGTGCCAGCAGTTTATCGGGAGCCCTCCTGGAGCAGTACTTC	CASSLSGALLEQYF
TRBJ2-7	many	TRBD2	TRBV19	TGTGCCAGTAGTGCTGGACTAGCGGGGTCCTACGAGCAGTACTTC	CASSAGLAGSYEQYF
TRBJ2-2	many	TRBD2	TRBV29-1	TGCACCGCCAGAACACTAGCGGGAGCAGGCGGGGAGCTGTTTTTT	CTARTLAGAGGELFF
TRBJ1-1	NA	TRBD1	TRBV2	TGTGCCAGCAGTACAGGGGCGGGTAACACTGAAGCTTTCTTT	CASSTGAGNTEAFF
TRBJ1-1	once	NA	TRBV6-2/TRBV6-3	TGTGCCAGCAGTTACTCGAAAGCAGGTGGACGGGCAAACACTGAAGCTTTCTTT	CASSYSKAGGRANTEAFF
TRBJ2-7	many	NA	TRBV6-5	TGTGCCAGCAGTTACTGGGCCAGCGGTCCCTTAGGCGAGCAGTACTTC	CASSYWASGPLGEQYF
TRBJ1-2	NA	NA	TRBV2	TGTGCCAGCAGTGACGGGGGGGCAGGCAGCTATGGCTACACCTTC	CASSDGGAGSYGYTF